The rows below give T cell receptor beta chains drawn from one sample of a study of T-cell reconstitution after alpha-beta-depleted transplantation in children. Using its own MiXCR run on the PCR reads, TCRdb lists one record per CDR3 protein. The table has over 150,000 distinct CDR3 sequences, roughly 7.5% seen once. Sequencing used PBMCs from the stem cell graft donor, obtained from the stem cell graft. The receptors come from a human donor who donated a stem cell graft to a child with Wiskott-Aldrich syndrome. CDR3s include the opening cysteine and the closing phenylalanine or tryptophan. D genes are given only for firm matches. Only part of the rows carry a size: once, few, many, or a class if the clone is expanded.

D gene,J gene,clone size,V gene,CDR3 protein,CDR3 DNA
-,TRBJ2-7,many,TRBV7-2,CASSLEGGSTYEQYF,TGTGCCAGCAGCTTAGAAGGAGGGTCAACCTACGAGCAGTACTTC
TRBD1,TRBJ1-6,few,TRBV6-1,CASKRGLHFDSPLHF,TGTGCCAGCAAAAGGGGGCTCCACTTTGATTCACCCCTCCACTTT
TRBD2,TRBJ2-1,many,TRBV29-1,CSVEPLAGGANEQFF,TGCAGCGTTGAACCCCTAGCGGGGGGAGCCAATGAGCAGTTCTTC
-,TRBJ1-1,few,TRBV10-3,CAISDQSGERGTEAFF,TGTGCCATCAGTGATCAATCAGGGGAGAGGGGCACTGAAGCTTTCTTT
TRBD2,TRBJ2-7,many,TRBV5-4,CASRSDGGQRETSYEQYF,TGTGCCAGCAGGTCGGATGGGGGGCAGCGGGAGACCTCCTACGAGCAGTACTTC
-,TRBJ2-7,many,TRBV18,CASSPLDRPNYEQYF,TGTGCCAGCTCACCGCTAGACAGGCCCAACTACGAGCAGTACTTC
TRBD1,TRBJ1-5,many,TRBV5-1,CASSPGTGGSNQPQHF,TGCGCCAGCAGCCCTGGGACAGGGGGGAGCAATCAGCCCCAGCATTTT
-,TRBJ2-7,many,TRBV12-3/TRBV12-4,CASSFSSSLARF,TGTGCCAGCAGTTTTTCCAGCAGTCTCGCCCGATTC
-,TRBJ1-1,many,TRBV5-1,CASSRTGNTEAFF,TGCGCCAGCAGCCGGACGGGGAACACTGAAGCTTTCTTT
-,TRBJ2-5,many,TRBV9,CASSVAGNTVPETQYF,TGTGCCAGCAGCGTAGCGGGAAATACAGTTCCGGAGACCCAGTACTTC
-,TRBJ2-7,many,TRBV5-6,CASSFRGAFYEQYF,TGTGCCAGCAGCTTTCGGGGGGCTTTCTACGAGCAGTACTTC
TRBD2,TRBJ2-2,-,TRBV7-8,CASSFFGGPPGGQELFF,TGTGCCAGCAGCTTTTTCGGGGGACCCCCGGGGGGGCAGGAGCTGTTTTTT
-,TRBJ1-1,many,TRBV5-4,CASSRDGNMNTEAFF,TGTGCCAGCAGCCGAGACGGGAATATGAACACTGAAGCTTTCTTT
-,TRBJ1-1,many,TRBV5-1,CASSLEPTNTEAFF,TGCGCCAGCAGCTTGGAACCGACTAACACTGAAGCTTTCTTT
-,TRBJ1-6,few,TRBV5-1,CASSLDGRQIGSPLHF,TGCGCCAGCAGCTTGGATGGAAGACAGATTGGGTCACCCCTCCACTTT
-,TRBJ2-7,few,TRBV30,CACWDTRNYEQYF,TGTGCCTGTTGGGACACAAGAAACTACGAGCAGTACTTC
-,TRBJ2-5,few,TRBV5-1,CASSHPTSRRGVLQETQYF,TGCGCCAGCAGCCACCCTACTTCTAGGCGGGGAGTTCTCCAAGAGACCCAGTACTTC
-,TRBJ2-2,many,TRBV6-2/TRBV6-3,CASSYFGRLGDTGELFF,TGTGCCAGCAGTTACTTCGGTAGATTGGGGGACACCGGGGAGCTGTTTTTT
-,TRBJ1-6,many,TRBV7-8,CASSFLGQDSPLHF,TGTGCCAGCAGCTTCCTAGGGCAAGATTCACCCCTCCACTTT
-,TRBJ2-5,many,TRBV10-3,CAISELGETQYF,TGTGCCATCAGTGAGCTTGGAGAGACCCAGTACTTC
-,TRBJ2-3,many,TRBV2,CASSERGADTQYF,TGTGCCAGCAGTGAACGCGGGGCAGATACGCAGTATTTT
-,TRBJ2-5,many,TRBV6-5,CASSPRQLQETQYF,TGTGCCAGCAGTCCGCGACAGTTACAAGAGACCCAGTACTTC
-,TRBJ1-1,many,TRBV3-1,CASGTGIEAFF,TGTGCCAGCGGAACGGGGATTGAAGCTTTCTTT
-,TRBJ2-3,-,TRBV11-1,CASSPAASLSEKTDTQYF,TGTGCCAGCAGCCCCGCTGCCAGTTTATCGGAGAAAACAGATACGCAGTATTTT
TRBD1,TRBJ1-2,many,TRBV30,CAGTTGVGYGYTF,TGTGCCGGAACTACAGGGGTAGGCTATGGCTACACCTTC
-,TRBJ2-2,many,TRBV6-1,CASWDPGYTGELFF,TGTGCCAGCTGGGATCCGGGGTACACCGGGGAGCTGTTTTTT
TRBD2,TRBJ2-1,few,TRBV3-1,CASSQVTSAYNEQFF,TGTGCCAGCAGCCAAGTAACTAGCGCCTACAATGAGCAGTTCTTC
-,TRBJ1-2,many,TRBV20-1,CSAPPQGKGGYTF,TGCAGTGCTCCTCCCCAGGGGAAAGGGGGCTACACCTTC
TRBD1,TRBJ1-2,many,TRBV7-8,CASSRGQGAWYGYTF,TGTGCCAGCAGCCGAGGACAGGGGGCATGGTATGGCTACACCTTC